This TCR beta chain originates from a study of shared T cell receptors in the human thymus. The CDR3 loop spans 17 amino acids. After removal of 3 bases from V and 2 bases from J, the junction contained 8 bases not matched to a gene. Germline V gene sequence: CDR1 KGHSH, CDR2 LQKENI. The assay was immunoSEQ multiplex PCR, and TCRdb's table has in-frame clones only and misses some. The sample shows fewer than 700,000 clones, approximately 90% of them seen only once. A further study also used this sample, focusing on human thymus T cells. That investigation notes: Thymic repertoires from unrelated individuals overlapped highly, related research reported.

Material: thymocytes. The receptor was derived from a boy less than two years old with a congenital heart defect. The chain is built from TRBV18 and TRBJ2-1; 9 bases are shared with TRBD2. Here the CDR3 reads CASSPYPSGVTYNEQFF. DNA for the CDR3: TGTGCCAGCTCACCTTATCCTAGCGGGGTGACCTACAATGAGCAGTTCTTC.